These 13 T cell receptor beta chains were sequenced from one sample in a study of Graves' ophthalmopathy and Graves' hyperthyroidism (dated by TCRdb to the late 2010s). The instrument given in TCRdb is Illumina HiSeq 2000. TCR beta CDR3 regions were amplified from RNA transcripts for repertoire sequencing. The first round was an RT-PCR using HTBI primers with the Qiagen OneStep RT-PCR kit, and this first round was followed by a second-round multiplex PCR, then size selection and purification. TCRdb took the public reads, trimmed them with fastp at Q25, ran MiXCR for clone calling and kept in-frame beta chains. Each entry is one CDR3 protein sequence, shown with its most common DNA and genes. The sample table lists 500,000 to 700,000 distinct CDR3 sequences, 22% of them with a count of one. The top ten clones comprise approximately 7.7% of the sample. Sequencing was done on a sample of peripheral blood. The receptors were gathered from a woman younger than 30 with stable Graves' hyperthyroidism. Some clones in this sample may be carry-over from other donors' samples. Donor details come from another sample of the same person, matched by shared clones.

The chain uses TRBV4-1 and TRBJ2-5; D ambiguous. This CDR3 comprises 14 residues. V dropped 2 bases and J dropped 0 bases, with 7 bases sitting between them. CDR1 is MGHRA and CDR2 is YSYEKL in the germline V gene. The CDR3 sequence: CASSQRTDQETQYF. The CDR3 DNA is TGCGCCAGCAGCCAACGAACAGACCAAGAGACCCAGTACTTC.

This clonotype was picked up many times. V is TRBV7-8 and J is TRBJ1-6; unclear D gene. Per germline, CDR1 SGHVS and CDR2 FQNEAQ. V lost 2 bases and J 9 bases, leaving 8 bases between the germline ends. CDR3 size: 13 residues. The CDR3 DNA follows: TGTGCCAGCAGCTTACAGGAACGTTCACCCCTCCACTTT. Protein: CASSLQERSPLHF. The whole variable domain, filled in from reference TRBV7-8 and TRBJ1-6, reads GAGVSQSPRYKVAKRGQDVALRCDPISGHVSLFWYQQALGQGPEFLTYFQNEAQLDKSGLPSDRFFAERPEGSVSTLKIQRTQQEDSAVYLCASSLQERSPLHFGNGTRLTVT.

To note about this clonotype: Possible read error: a much larger clone is one base away. The chain links TRBV20-1 to TRBJ1-2; 7 bases fit TRBD1. The CDR3 runs 13 residues. Germline loops: CDR1 DFQATT, CDR2 SNEGSKA (reference sequence). The junction had 8 bases not matched to a gene; V was cut back by 4 bases and J by 6 bases. This CDR3 is CSAISDREDGYTF. CDR3 sequence (DNA): TGCAGTGCTATATCAGACAGGGAGGATGGCTACACCTTC.

This clonotype was counted ten times or more. The chain joins TRBV27 to TRBJ1-2; D is perhaps TRBD1 (6 bases). The CDR3 totals 14 residues. Germline CDR1 reads MNHEY; CDR2 reads SMNVEV (reference sequence). Trimming cost V 5 bases and J 6 bases, with 16 bases left between them. The CDR3 reads CASSPNTGTNGYTF. In DNA, the CDR3 is TGTGCCAGCAGTCCCAATACCGGGACAAATGGCTACACCTTC.

The rearrangement links TRBV19 to TRBJ1-2; 9 positions match TRBD1. CDR3 length: 17 residues. Germline V lookup: CDR1 LNHDA, CDR2 SQIVND (reference sequence). J lost 6 bases, V lost 5 bases, and 16 bases had no gene match. Here the CDR3 DNA reads TGTGCCAGTAGTGTCGTCCCGGGACAGGGTTCTATAGATGGCTACACCTTC. It encodes CASSVVPGQGSIDGYTF.

This clonotype was seen repeatedly, ten times or more. The chain is built from TRBV7-6 and TRBJ2-2; D is possibly TRBD1 or TRBD2 (6 bases each). The V end was cut by 6 bases, the J end by 4 bases, with 18 bases between. This CDR3 region has 16 residues. Germline assignment: CDR1 SGHVS and CDR2 FNYEAQ. CDR3 amino acids: CASSDRGVLGTGELFF. DNA of the CDR3: TGTGCCAGCAGTGATAGGGGGGTTCTGGGCACCGGGGAGCTGTTTTTT.

This chain uses TRBV12-3 or TRBV12-4 with TRBJ1-2; D gene unclear. V lost 5 bases, J lost 8 bases, and 18 bases lay in between. The CDR3 is 14 amino acids. CDR3 residues: CASSETKLSLGYTF. The CDR3 DNA follows: TGTGCCAGCAGTGAGACAAAGCTGTCGTTGGGCTACACCTTC.

A few counts support this clonotype. One end of the junction varies from germline; a read error may be responsible. This chain connects TRBV27 to TRBJ2-7, with unresolved D. Germline V gene lookup returns CDR1 MNHEY and CDR2 SMNVEV (reference sequence). This CDR3 comprises 16 residues. CDR3 residues: CAGSSYGVGITYEQYF. The CDR3 nucleotides are TGTGCCGGCAGCTCTTATGGTGTGGGGATTACCTACGAGCAGTACTTC.

The CDR3 sequence: CASSQDTGGASIMNTEAFF. CDR3 in DNA: TGCGCCAGCAGCCAAGATACGGGGGGCGCCTCTATTATGAACACTGAAGCTTTCTTT. The V gene is TRBV4-1, the J gene TRBJ1-1; perhaps TRBD1 as D (6 bases). This CDR3 region has 19 residues. Trimming stripped 0 bases from V and 0 bases from J, with 20 bases between. In germline, CDR1 is MGHRA, CDR2 YSYEKL.

At least ten counts were recorded for this clonotype. The V gene is TRBV12-3 or TRBV12-4, the J gene TRBJ2-5; D may match TRBD1 or TRBD2 (7 bases each). The CDR3 runs 11 residues. V was shortened by 5 bases and J by 13 bases, with 14 bases between the two germline ends. In DNA form, the CDR3 reads TGTGCCAGCAGTCCAGGGGGGGATGGGTACTTC. Translation: CASSPGGDGYF.

This clonotype was seen at least ten times. The junction and the germline gene differ at one end; a read error may be behind it. The chain is built from TRBV28 and TRBJ2-4; the match to TRBD2 covers 12 bases. CDR1 MDHEN and CDR2 SYDVKM come from the germline V gene. CDR3 length: 17 residues. The chain's CDR3 is CASMASSGRAPRNIKYF. CDR3 in DNA: TGTGCCAGCATGGCATCTAGCGGGAGGGCACCTCGAAACATTAAGTACTTC.

V usage is TRBV5-6 and J usage is TRBJ1-2; no clear D. Germline CDR1 reads SGHDT; CDR2 reads YYEEEE. CDR3 length equals 14 residues. Trimming took off 6 bases at V and 4 bases at J, with 16 bases between the two ends. The CDR3 DNA sequence: TGTGCCAGCACCCCGATCGAGTGCGGCTATGGCTACACCTTC. Amino acid sequence: CASTPIECGYGYTF.

In its sample, this clonotype was seen a few times. V usage is TRBV12-3 or TRBV12-4 and J usage is TRBJ2-5; the match to TRBD1 covers 7 bases. The CDR3 extends over 13 amino acids. The V gene end was trimmed by 10 bases and the J gene end by 3 bases; junction bases not matched to a gene: 8. The CDR3 bases are TGTGCCACCAACCGGGACAGAAAAGAGACCCAGTACTTC. This translates into CATNRDRKETQYF.